This T cell receptor (beta chain) appears in the sequencing data of a study of Ad26.COV2.S vaccination and SARS-CoV-2 variants. Study information: Once, or twice with 56 days between doses, Ad26.COV2.S was given intramuscularly.

On this clone itself: Antigen specificity is unknown.

Treatment indicated: around 19 received Ad26.COV2.S at low or high dose, single or two shots; roughly five received placebo; per-sample allocation not given. Day 63 after the first vaccine or placebo injection was the time point for sampling. The individual, an adult aged 18-55 years, was a donor in Boston. Some clones are missing from TCRdb's copy, which holds only in-frame ones; the method was immunoSEQ multiplex PCR. The repertoire includes around 340,000 clones, around 89% of them detected once, and approximately 4.5% sits in the top ten. This CDR3 spans 12 amino acids. V was shortened by 5 bases and J by 3 bases, with 11 bases between the two germline ends. CDR1 is SQVTM and CDR2 is ANQGSEA in the germline V gene. Regarding the study as a whole: People given the vaccine had a wider spike-specific TCR breadth than placebo recipients did. Analyses that measured TCR breadth and depth may have underestimated total T cell responses.

The specimen was peripheral blood, collected in a trial of Ad26.COV2.S vaccine versus placebo. The chain joins TRBV29-1 to TRBJ2-7; D is possibly TRBD1 (6 bases). The TCR comes from a person aged 18 to 59 who received the Ad26.COV2.S COVID-19 vaccine or a placebo. The CDR3 DNA reads TGCAGCGTTACGACAGGACACTACGAGCAGTACTTC. The encoded protein is CSVTTGHYEQYF.